The rows below give T cell receptor beta chains drawn from one sample of a study of cytomegalovirus exposure and HLA in healthy donors. Repertoires were generated with immunoSEQ multiplex PCR, while TCRdb's copy carries only in-frame clones and drops some. This sample's clone table lists around 210,000 clones. The source material was PBMCs. The receptors here all came from a girl aged 2-9 years in good health and CMV-seropositive. Each CDR3 is given with its conserved first and last residue. A D gene is named only where the DNA matches it firmly.

CASSPPGETNEKLFF	TGTGCCAGCAGTCCTCCAGGGGAAACTAATGAAAAACTGTTTTTT	-	TRBV28	TRBJ1-4
CASSYSMPVDTQYF	TGTGCCAGCAGTTACTCGATGCCGGTAGATACGCAGTATTTT	-	TRBV6-5	TRBJ2-3
CASSEPLTSGKWDEQFF	TGCGCCAGCAGTGAGCCCCTTACTAGCGGGAAATGGGATGAGCAGTTCTTC	TRBD2	TRBV10-1	TRBJ2-1
CASSPGQGLDTQYF	TGTGCCAGCAGCCCTGGACAGGGATTAGATACGCAGTATTTT	TRBD1	TRBV7-2	TRBJ2-3
CASSPVLGGGDQETQYF	TGTGCCAGCAGTCCAGTTCTAGGGGGCGGGGACCAAGAGACCCAGTACTTC	-	TRBV28	TRBJ2-5
CASSQDNEQYF	TGCGCCAGCAGCCAAGATAACGAGCAGTACTTC	-	TRBV4-1	TRBJ2-7
CASFERTSSTDTQYF	TGCGCCAGCTTCGAAAGGACTTCTAGCACAGATACGCAGTATTTT	-	TRBV5-1	TRBJ2-3
CASSASGTGNSPLHF	TGTGCCAGCAGTGCATCGGGGACAGGGAATTCACCCCTCCACTTT	TRBD1	TRBV2	TRBJ1-6
CASTPTAGGWGYQPQHF	TGTGCCAGTACCCCCACGGCGGGGGGTTGGGGGTATCAGCCCCAGCATTTT	-	TRBV19	TRBJ1-5
CASAPGQFGEKLFF	TGTGCCAGTGCCCCCGGACAGTTTGGGGAAAAACTGTTTTTT	-	TRBV2	TRBJ1-4
CASSLVEGHREFF	TGTGCCAGCAGCTTGGTAGAAGGGCACAGGGAGTTCTTC	-	TRBV5-6	TRBJ2-1
CASSRGLQETQYF	TGCGCCAGCAGCAGAGGACTGCAAGAGACCCAGTACTTC	-	TRBV4-1	TRBJ2-5
CASSREGARNQPQHF	TGCGCCAGCAGCAGAGAGGGGGCCCGCAATCAGCCCCAGCATTTT	TRBD1	TRBV5-1	TRBJ1-5
CASRYGQGDWGYTF	TGTGCCAGCAGGTACGGACAGGGAGATTGGGGCTACACCTTC	TRBD1	TRBV27	TRBJ1-2
CASSLSGGGPEAFF	TGTGCCAGCAGTTTATCGGGCGGGGGGCCTGAAGCTTTCTTT	-	TRBV27	TRBJ1-1
CAIGLSNQPQHF	TGTGCCATCGGCCTGAGCAATCAGCCCCAGCATTTT	-	TRBV10-3	TRBJ1-5
CASSMGPENTDTQYF	TGTGCCAGCAGTATGGGGCCGGAGAACACAGATACGCAGTATTTT	-	TRBV9	TRBJ2-3
CASTGSNTEAFF	TGTGCCAGCACGGGGTCGAACACTGAAGCTTTCTTT	-	TRBV6-6	TRBJ1-1
CASSLASLAKNIQYF	TGCGCCAGCAGCTTGGCCTCTCTAGCCAAAAACATTCAGTACTTC	-	TRBV5-1	TRBJ2-4
CAISEEKQVAPNEQFF	TGTGCCATCAGTGAGGAGAAACAGGTTGCCCCCAATGAGCAGTTCTTC	-	TRBV10-3	TRBJ2-1
CASSGDDRTSYNEQFF	TGTGCCAGCAGTGGAGACGACAGGACATCCTACAATGAGCAGTTCTTC	-	TRBV6-1	TRBJ2-1
CASSEALGGNTEAFF	TGTGCCAGCAGTGAAGCTCTGGGGGGGAACACTGAAGCTTTCTTT	-	TRBV6-1	TRBJ1-1
CASSPSGLAGENTGELFF	TGTGCCAGCAGTCCGTCCGGACTAGCGGGAGAGAATACCGGGGAGCTGTTTTTT	TRBD2	TRBV28	TRBJ2-2
CASSPTGAYGYTF	TGTGCCAGCAGCCCTACAGGGGCCTATGGCTACACCTTC	TRBD1	TRBV9	TRBJ1-2
CASSGASGDYIQYF	TGCGCCAGCAGCGGGGCTAGCGGGGACTACATTCAGTACTTC	TRBD2	TRBV5-1	TRBJ2-4
CASSLLAVISRSSYNEQFF	TGTGCCAGCAGCTTATTAGCGGTTATTTCTCGGAGCTCCTACAATGAGCAGTTCTTC	-	TRBV7-2	TRBJ2-1
CASSPRDRGYNEQFF	TGTGCCAGCTCACCTCGGGACAGGGGATACAATGAGCAGTTCTTC	TRBD1	TRBV18	TRBJ2-1
CASSGDGGAEAFF	TGTGCCAGCAGTGGGGATGGAGGGGCTGAAGCTTTCTTT	-	TRBV6-5	TRBJ1-1
CASSIRDRGLNTEAFF	TGTGCCAGCAGCATAAGAGACAGGGGGCTGAACACTGAAGCTTTCTTT	TRBD1	TRBV7-8	TRBJ1-1
CASSPGGYNSPLHF	TGTGCCAGCAGTCCCGGTGGCTATAATTCACCCCTCCACTTT	-	TRBV5-4	TRBJ1-6
CASSPELGQNNQPQHF	TGTGCCAGCTCACCGGAACTGGGACAGAACAATCAGCCCCAGCATTTT	TRBD1	TRBV18	TRBJ1-5
CASSIFGANWGVYNEQFF	TGTGCCAGTAGTATATTCGGCGCAAATTGGGGGGTTTACAATGAGCAGTTCTTC	-	TRBV19	TRBJ2-1
CSVVVRGGLNTEAFF	TGCAGCGTTGTCGTCAGGGGCGGTTTGAACACTGAAGCTTTCTTT	-	TRBV29-1	TRBJ1-1
CAWSDGQGTPYGYTF	TGTGCCTGGAGTGACGGACAGGGGACACCTTATGGCTACACCTTC	TRBD1	TRBV30	TRBJ1-2
CASSQDNTDTQYF	TGTGCCAGCAGCCAAGATAACACAGATACGCAGTATTTT	-	TRBV4-2	TRBJ2-3
CASSLTSKSTDTQYF	TGTGCCAGCAGCTTGACTAGCAAAAGCACAGATACGCAGTATTTT	-	TRBV5-4	TRBJ2-3
CASSPLQDRRYEQYF	TGTGCCAGCAGTCCTCTACAGGACAGGCGGTACGAGCAGTACTTC	TRBD1	TRBV27	TRBJ2-7
CAWNKEAPVGLGKNIQYF	TGTGCCTGGAATAAGGAAGCGCCAGTGGGGCTGGGCAAAAACATTCAGTACTTC	-	TRBV30	TRBJ2-4
CTSSQAGTNYNEQFF	TGCACCAGCAGCCAAGCCGGGACTAACTACAATGAGCAGTTCTTC	-	TRBV1	TRBJ2-1
CASSDPRTVVGNTIYF	TGTGCCAGCAGTGACCCCAGGACAGTGGTTGGAAACACCATATATTTT	-	TRBV2	TRBJ1-3
CASSSMGGQETQYF	TGTGCCAGCAGTTCCATGGGGGGCCAAGAGACCCAGTACTTC	-	TRBV2	TRBJ2-5
CASSEQGYEQFF	TGTGCCAGCAGTGAACAGGGTTATGAGCAGTTCTTC	-	TRBV27	TRBJ2-1
CASSAGSLNEQYF	TGTGCCAGCAGCGCCGGGAGCCTAAACGAGCAGTACTTC	-	TRBV9	TRBJ2-7
CASSLGTSLRDEQFF	TGTGCCAGCAGTTTAGGGACTAGCCTACGGGATGAGCAGTTCTTC	TRBD2	TRBV27	TRBJ2-1
CASRSQWQGDSPLHF	TGTGCCAGCAGAAGTCAGTGGCAGGGGGACTCACCCCTCCACTTT	TRBD1	TRBV2	TRBJ1-6
CASSLLGTSGRAKTQYF	TGCGCCAGCAGCTTATTGGGGACTAGCGGGAGAGCTAAGACGCAGTATTTT	TRBD2	TRBV5-1	TRBJ2-3
CASSASSNTGELFF	TGTGCCAGCAGCGCGTCATCGAACACCGGGGAGCTGTTTTTT	-	TRBV11-2	TRBJ2-2
CASSDSPSGSIHEQFF	TGTGCCAGCAGTGACTCCCCTAGCGGGAGCATCCATGAGCAGTTCTTC	TRBD2	TRBV6-4	TRBJ2-1